This T cell receptor beta chain was sequenced for a study of T cells in localized non-small cell lung cancer. TCRdb's copy holds only in-frame clones and misses some; the assay was immunoSEQ multiplex PCR. The sample records under 20,000 clones, about 90% being singletons. Per germline, CDR1 LGHNA and CDR2 YNFKEQ. V was clipped by 4 bases and J by 2 bases, with 12 bases between them. The CDR3 runs to 15 residues. Overall study results and limits: Longer survival (overall) was linked to higher T cell density in blood. In adjacent lung, a median roughly 53 of the top 100 tumor clones were found. There was higher T cell clonality in uninvolved adjacent lung than in tumor, and it was highest there.

As for this clone: What it recognizes is unknown.

This clonotype was obtained from a woman aged 35 to 70 with stage I lung adenocarcinoma. The sequencing used peripheral blood, collected before any cancer treatment. V gene TRBV4-2 combines with J gene TRBJ1-3, with no clear D. The CDR3 DNA is TGTGCCAGCAGCCGCGGAAGTGAACCTGGAAACACCATATATTTT. Translation: CASSRGSEPGNTIYF.